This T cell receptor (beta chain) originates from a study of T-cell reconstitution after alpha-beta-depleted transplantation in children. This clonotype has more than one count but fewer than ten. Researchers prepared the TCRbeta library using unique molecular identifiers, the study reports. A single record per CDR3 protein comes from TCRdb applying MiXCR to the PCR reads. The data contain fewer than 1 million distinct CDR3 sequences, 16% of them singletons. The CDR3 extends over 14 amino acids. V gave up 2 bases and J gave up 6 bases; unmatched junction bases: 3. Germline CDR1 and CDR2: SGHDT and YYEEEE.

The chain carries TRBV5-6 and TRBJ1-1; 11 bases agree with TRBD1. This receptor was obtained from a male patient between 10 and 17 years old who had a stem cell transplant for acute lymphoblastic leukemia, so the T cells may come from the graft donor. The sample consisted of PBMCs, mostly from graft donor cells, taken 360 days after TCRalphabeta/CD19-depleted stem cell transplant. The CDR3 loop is CASSFGQGASEAFF. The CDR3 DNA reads TGTGCCAGCAGCTTTGGACAGGGGGCCTCTGAAGCTTTCTTT.